The clone carrying this T cell receptor (beta chain) was found once. The data stem from a study of shared clonotypes between healthy human individuals. Data came from immunoSEQ multiplex PCR; TCRdb stores just in-frame clones and leaves some out. The sample includes about 870,000 clones, about 91% of them seen just once. Germline V gene data show CDR1 as MNHNS and CDR2 as SASEGT. This CDR3 has 15 residues. V lost 2 bases to trimming and J lost 4 bases, with 15 bases between them. Naive CD8 isolation took CD45RO-negative cells positively selected for CCR7 and excluded terminally differentiated effector memory CD45RA+ cells.

Sequences were obtained from naive CD8+ T cells sorted from blood. This chain uses TRBV6-1 with TRBJ2-7; D remains ambiguous. The sequence was collected from a man younger than 40 in good health. As DNA, the CDR3 is TGTGCCAGCAGTGAATACTTTTCTAGATCTTACGAGCAGTACTTC. Translation: CASSEYFSRSYEQYF.